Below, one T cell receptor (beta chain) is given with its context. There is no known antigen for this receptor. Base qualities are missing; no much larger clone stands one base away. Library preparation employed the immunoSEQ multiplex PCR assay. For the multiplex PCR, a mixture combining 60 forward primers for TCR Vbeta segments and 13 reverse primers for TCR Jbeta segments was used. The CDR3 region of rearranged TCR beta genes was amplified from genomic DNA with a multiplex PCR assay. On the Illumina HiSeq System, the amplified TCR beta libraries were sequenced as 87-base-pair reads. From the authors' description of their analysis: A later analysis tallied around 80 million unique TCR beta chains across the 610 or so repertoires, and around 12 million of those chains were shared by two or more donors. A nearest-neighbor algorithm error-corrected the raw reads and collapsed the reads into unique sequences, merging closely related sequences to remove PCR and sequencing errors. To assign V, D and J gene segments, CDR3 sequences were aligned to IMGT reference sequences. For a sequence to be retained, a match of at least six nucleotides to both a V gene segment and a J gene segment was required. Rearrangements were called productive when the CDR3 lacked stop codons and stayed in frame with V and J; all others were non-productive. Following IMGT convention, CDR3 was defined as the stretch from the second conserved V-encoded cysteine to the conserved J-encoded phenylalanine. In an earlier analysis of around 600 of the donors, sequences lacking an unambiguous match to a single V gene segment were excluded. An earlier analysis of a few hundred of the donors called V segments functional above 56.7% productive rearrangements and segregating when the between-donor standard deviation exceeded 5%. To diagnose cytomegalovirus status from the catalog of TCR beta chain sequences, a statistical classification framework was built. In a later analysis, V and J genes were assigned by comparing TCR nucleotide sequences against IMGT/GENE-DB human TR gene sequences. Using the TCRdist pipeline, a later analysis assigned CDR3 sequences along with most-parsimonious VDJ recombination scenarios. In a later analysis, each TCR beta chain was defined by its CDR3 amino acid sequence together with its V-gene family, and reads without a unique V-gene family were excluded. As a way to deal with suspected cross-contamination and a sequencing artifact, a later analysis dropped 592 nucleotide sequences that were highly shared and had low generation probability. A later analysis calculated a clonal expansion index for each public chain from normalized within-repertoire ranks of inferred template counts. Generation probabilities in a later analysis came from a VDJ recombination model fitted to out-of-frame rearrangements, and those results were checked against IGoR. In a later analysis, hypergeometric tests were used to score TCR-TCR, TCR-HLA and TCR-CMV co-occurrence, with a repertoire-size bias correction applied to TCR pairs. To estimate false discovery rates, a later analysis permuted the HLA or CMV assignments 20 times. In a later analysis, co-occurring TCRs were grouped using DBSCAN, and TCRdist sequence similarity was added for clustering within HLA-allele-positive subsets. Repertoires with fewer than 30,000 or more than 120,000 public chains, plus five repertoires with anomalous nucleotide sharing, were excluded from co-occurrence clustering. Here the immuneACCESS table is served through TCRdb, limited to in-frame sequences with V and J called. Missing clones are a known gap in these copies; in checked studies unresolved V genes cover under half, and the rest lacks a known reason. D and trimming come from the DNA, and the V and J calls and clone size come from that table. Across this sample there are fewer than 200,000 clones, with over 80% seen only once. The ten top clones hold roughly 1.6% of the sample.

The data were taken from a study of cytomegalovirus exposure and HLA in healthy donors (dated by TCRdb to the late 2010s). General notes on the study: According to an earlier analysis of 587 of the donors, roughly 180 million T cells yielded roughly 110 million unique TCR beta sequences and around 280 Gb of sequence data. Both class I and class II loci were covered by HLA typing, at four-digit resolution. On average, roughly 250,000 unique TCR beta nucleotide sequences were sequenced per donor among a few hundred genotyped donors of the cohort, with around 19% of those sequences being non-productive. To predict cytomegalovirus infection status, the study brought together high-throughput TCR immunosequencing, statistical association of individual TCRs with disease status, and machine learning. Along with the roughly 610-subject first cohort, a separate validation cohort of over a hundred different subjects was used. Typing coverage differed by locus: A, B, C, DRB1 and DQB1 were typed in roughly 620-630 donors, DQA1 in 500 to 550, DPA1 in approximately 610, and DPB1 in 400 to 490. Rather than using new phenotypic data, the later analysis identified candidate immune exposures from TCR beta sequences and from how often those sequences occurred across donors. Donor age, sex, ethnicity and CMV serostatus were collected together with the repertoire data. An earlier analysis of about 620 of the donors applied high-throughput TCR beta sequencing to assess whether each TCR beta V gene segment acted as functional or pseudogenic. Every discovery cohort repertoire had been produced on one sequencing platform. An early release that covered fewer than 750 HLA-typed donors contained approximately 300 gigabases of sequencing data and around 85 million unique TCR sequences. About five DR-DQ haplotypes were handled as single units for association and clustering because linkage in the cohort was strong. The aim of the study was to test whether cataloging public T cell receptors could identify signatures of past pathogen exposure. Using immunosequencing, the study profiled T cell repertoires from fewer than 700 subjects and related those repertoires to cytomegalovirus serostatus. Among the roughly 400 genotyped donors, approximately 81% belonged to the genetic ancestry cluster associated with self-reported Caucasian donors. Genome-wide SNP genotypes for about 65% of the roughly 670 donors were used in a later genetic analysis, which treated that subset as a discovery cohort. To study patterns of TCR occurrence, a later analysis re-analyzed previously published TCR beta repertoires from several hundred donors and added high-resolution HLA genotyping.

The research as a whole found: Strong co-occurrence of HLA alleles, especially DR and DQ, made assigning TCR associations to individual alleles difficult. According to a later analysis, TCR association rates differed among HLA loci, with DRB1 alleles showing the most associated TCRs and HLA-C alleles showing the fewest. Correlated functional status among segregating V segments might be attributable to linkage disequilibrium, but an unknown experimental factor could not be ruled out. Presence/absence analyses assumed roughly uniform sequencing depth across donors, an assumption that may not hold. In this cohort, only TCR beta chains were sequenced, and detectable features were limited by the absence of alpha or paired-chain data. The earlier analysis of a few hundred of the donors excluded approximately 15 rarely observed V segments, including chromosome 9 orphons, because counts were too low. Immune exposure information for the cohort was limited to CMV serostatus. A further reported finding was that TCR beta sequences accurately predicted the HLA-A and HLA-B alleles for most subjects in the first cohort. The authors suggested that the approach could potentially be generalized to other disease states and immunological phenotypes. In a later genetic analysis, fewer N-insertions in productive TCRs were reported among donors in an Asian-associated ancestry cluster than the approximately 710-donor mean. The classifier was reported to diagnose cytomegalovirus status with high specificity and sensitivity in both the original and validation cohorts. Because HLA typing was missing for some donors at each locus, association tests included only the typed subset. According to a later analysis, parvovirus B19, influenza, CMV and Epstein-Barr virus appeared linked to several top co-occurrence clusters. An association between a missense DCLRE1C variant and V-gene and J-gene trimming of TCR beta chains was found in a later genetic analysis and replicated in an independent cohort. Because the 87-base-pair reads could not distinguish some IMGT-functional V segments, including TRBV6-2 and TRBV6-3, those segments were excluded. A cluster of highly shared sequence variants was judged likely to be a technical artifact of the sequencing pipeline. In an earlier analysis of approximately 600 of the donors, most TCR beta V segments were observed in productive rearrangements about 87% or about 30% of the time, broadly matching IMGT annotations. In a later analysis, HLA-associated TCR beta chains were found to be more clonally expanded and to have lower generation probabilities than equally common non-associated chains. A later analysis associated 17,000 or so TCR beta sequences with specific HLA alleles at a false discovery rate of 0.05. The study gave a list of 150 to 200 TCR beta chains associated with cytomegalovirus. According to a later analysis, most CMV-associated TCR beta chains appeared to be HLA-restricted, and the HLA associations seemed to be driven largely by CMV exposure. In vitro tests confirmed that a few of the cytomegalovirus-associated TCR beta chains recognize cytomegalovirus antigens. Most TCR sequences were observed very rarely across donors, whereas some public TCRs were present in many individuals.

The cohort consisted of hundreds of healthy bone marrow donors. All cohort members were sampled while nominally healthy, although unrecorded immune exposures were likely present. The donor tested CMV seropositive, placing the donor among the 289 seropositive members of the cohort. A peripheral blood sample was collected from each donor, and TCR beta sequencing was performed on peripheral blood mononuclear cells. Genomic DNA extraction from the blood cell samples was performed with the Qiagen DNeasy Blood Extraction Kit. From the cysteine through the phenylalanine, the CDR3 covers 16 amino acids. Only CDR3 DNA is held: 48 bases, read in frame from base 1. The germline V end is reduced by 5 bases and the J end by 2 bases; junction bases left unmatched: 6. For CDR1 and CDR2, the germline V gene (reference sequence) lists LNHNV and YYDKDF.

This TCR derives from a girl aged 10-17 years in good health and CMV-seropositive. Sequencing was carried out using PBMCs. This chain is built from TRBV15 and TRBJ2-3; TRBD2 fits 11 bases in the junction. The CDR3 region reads CATSARLAGITDTQYF. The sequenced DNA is TGTGCCACCAGCGCCCGACTAGCGGGGATCACAGATACGCAGTATTTT.